The T cell receptor (beta chain) under discussion was sequenced for a study of human T cells and chemical hapten exposure. In the study overall: 2% DPC applied to a roughly 2 cm by roughly 2 cm arm area sensitized donors. Study-level results: Expanded TCRs showed more large CDR3 clusters than pre-sensitization or healthy control sets.

This clonotype was counted a few times. The antigen is not known. A much larger clone sits a single nucleotide away, making a read error possible. The CDR3 consists of 11 residues. CDR1 is SNHLY and CDR2 is FYNNEI in the germline V gene. Time point: patch test 2, 6 weeks after DPC sensitization. Treatment described: therapeutic diphenylcyclopropenone sensitization with weekly scalp DPC. Phlebotomy was performed prior to application of every patch test. Per the study methods: From about 20,000 to 690,000 TCRs were found per sample, with a median of roughly 89,000. MiXCR, applied by TCRdb to the RACE reads, yields one record per CDR3 protein. TCRdb, not the original authors, processed these V and J calls. The table has more than 75,000 distinct CDR3 sequences, approximately 10% seen once; the top ten hold 2% to 3%.

This clonotype was obtained from a woman in her twenties or thirties with alopecia areata. Some clones in this sample may be carry-over from other donors' samples. The rearrangement links TRBV2 to TRBJ2-5; no clear D gene. The sequenced sample was whole blood, obtained in connection with sensitization to the hapten diphenylcyclopropenone (DPC). CDR3 residues: CVSSGQETQYF. CDR3 DNA: TGTGTCAGCAGTGGACAAGAGACCCAGTACTTC.